Listed below are T cell receptor beta chains from one sample, sequenced in a study of identical twins. TCRdb processed the 5' RACE reads anew with MiXCR; each CDR3 protein has one entry. This repertoire shows some 230,000 distinct CDR3 sequences, roughly 7.1% found once; its top ten account for roughly 15%. These sequences were also reported in another study, on T cells expressing NK-cell markers.

Sequenced: CD8+ T cells sorted from blood. The receptors come from a woman aged 18-35 years in good health. The CDR3 runs from the conserved cysteine through the conserved F or W. The D gene is left open where the match is weak. Only some rows state a clone size, as once, few, many or a class for expanded clones.

j_call	v_call	clone_size	d_call	cdr3_aa	cdr3_nt
TRBJ2-1	TRBV5-1	many	TRBD2	CASSRFGREAGNEQFF	TGCGCCAGCAGCCGATTTGGGCGGGAGGCGGGCAATGAGCAGTTCTTC
TRBJ1-2	TRBV27	-	-	CASSGGGGATSYGYTF	TGTGCCAGCAGTGGAGGCGGGGGGGCGACCTCCTATGGCTACACCTTC
TRBJ2-2	TRBV7-9	many	TRBD2	CASRGTGTSGPGELFF	TGTGCCAGCAGGGGTACCGGGACTAGCGGGCCCGGGGAGCTGTTTTTT
TRBJ2-2	TRBV13	-	-	CASSLELVLNTGELFF	TGTGCCAGCAGCTTAGAACTAGTTTTGAACACCGGGGAGCTGTTTTTT
TRBJ1-2	TRBV20-1	many	-	CSAPSQDFYGYTF	TGCAGTGCCCCGTCCCAAGATTTCTATGGCTACACCTTC
TRBJ2-7	TRBV27	-	-	CASSLSWQSSYEQYF	TGTGCCAGCAGTCTGTCTTGGCAGAGCTCCTACGAGCAGTACTTC
TRBJ2-7	TRBV4-2	many	-	CASSQEAGSSYEQYF	TGTGCCAGCAGCCAAGAGGCAGGTAGCTCCTACGAGCAGTACTTC
TRBJ2-6	TRBV9	few	TRBD2	CASSAGLAAGANVLTF	TGTGCCAGCAGCGCCGGACTAGCGGCTGGGGCCAACGTCCTGACTTTC
TRBJ2-1	TRBV12-3/TRBV12-4	-	-	CASSLGTGQGEQFF	TGTGCCAGCAGTTTAGGTACGGGTCAGGGTGAGCAGTTCTTC
TRBJ2-1	TRBV7-9	many	-	CASSSPGPQINEQFF	TGTGCCAGCAGCTCCCCGGGACCTCAGATCAATGAGCAGTTCTTC
TRBJ2-5	TRBV6-1	many	-	CASRPGRGRETQYF	TGTGCCAGCAGGCCGGGAAGGGGAAGGGAGACCCAGTACTTC
TRBJ2-1	TRBV27	-	TRBD2	CASSTQRDWNNEQFF	TGTGCCAGCAGTACCCAGCGGGACTGGAACAATGAGCAGTTCTTC
TRBJ2-5	TRBV2	many	-	CASRNQETQYF	TGTGCCAGCAGAAACCAAGAGACCCAGTACTTC
TRBJ2-7	TRBV12-3/TRBV12-4	few	TRBD1	CASSDRGLYEQYF	TGTGCCAGCAGCGACAGGGGGCTTTACGAGCAGTACTTC
TRBJ2-7	TRBV7-9	few	-	CASSGEPYYEQYF	TGTGCCAGCAGCGGGGAGCCGTACTACGAGCAGTACTTC
TRBJ2-3	TRBV7-9	few	-	CASSLARRTDTQYF	TGTGCCAGCAGCTTAGCCAGGAGGACAGATACGCAGTATTTT
TRBJ2-2	TRBV6-5	-	-	CASSHGAYTGELFF	TGTGCCAGCAGTCACGGGGCATACACCGGGGAGCTGTTTTTT
TRBJ2-5	TRBV5-6	-	TRBD2	CASSTGLADQETQYF	TGTGCCAGCAGCACGGGACTAGCGGATCAAGAGACCCAGTACTTC
TRBJ2-5	TRBV29-1	-	TRBD1	CSARGPAGGANSETQYF	TGCAGCGCCCGAGGTCCGGCAGGGGGCGCGAATTCGGAGACCCAGTACTTC
TRBJ2-1	TRBV9	few	-	CASSTPDRSSYNEQFF	TGTGCCAGCAGCACCCCAGACCGAAGCTCCTACAATGAGCAGTTCTTC
TRBJ2-2	TRBV9	-	TRBD1	CASSLPRDRVDRNTGELFF	TGTGCCAGCAGCCTCCCCCGGGACAGAGTTGATCGGAACACCGGGGAGCTGTTTTTT
TRBJ2-1	TRBV12-3/TRBV12-4	few	TRBD2	CASSLETSGRGEQFF	TGTGCCAGCAGCCTAGAGACTAGCGGGAGGGGAGAGCAGTTCTTC
TRBJ2-3	TRBV6-2/TRBV6-3	-	TRBD1	CASSPGTESDTQYF	TGTGCCAGCAGTCCCGGGACAGAATCAGATACGCAGTATTTT
TRBJ2-2	TRBV24-1	-	-	CATSGDIGTGELFF	TGTGCCACCAGTGGGGACATCGGGACCGGGGAGCTGTTTTTT
TRBJ2-1	TRBV13	many	-	CASTQSDGANEQFF	TGTGCCAGCACTCAATCGGATGGGGCCAATGAGCAGTTCTTC
TRBJ1-5	TRBV5-6	-	-	CASSLGGTLYQPQHF	TGTGCCAGCAGCCTAGGGGGGACCTTATATCAGCCCCAGCATTTT
TRBJ2-7	TRBV12-3/TRBV12-4	-	-	CASSQGLAYYEQYF	TGTGCCAGCAGTCAGGGGTTGGCCTACTACGAGCAGTACTTC
TRBJ2-2	TRBV7-2	few	-	CASSHRRETGELFF	TGTGCCAGCAGCCATCGCCGGGAGACCGGGGAGCTGTTTTTT
TRBJ2-3	TRBV11-2	many	TRBD1	CASSREYRGSTDTQYF	TGTGCCAGCAGCCGTGAATACAGGGGGTCCACAGATACGCAGTATTTT
TRBJ2-7	TRBV12-3/TRBV12-4	few	-	CASAWADEQYF	TGTGCCAGCGCCTGGGCGGACGAGCAGTACTTC
TRBJ1-2	TRBV3-1	few	-	CASSQGDGGDGYTF	TGTGCCAGCAGCCAAGGAGATGGAGGTGACGGCTACACCTTC
TRBJ1-3	TRBV4-1	many	-	CASRTGPGANTIYF	TGCGCCAGCAGAACGGGACCCGGGGCAAACACCATATATTTT
TRBJ2-1	TRBV7-6	few	-	CASSPGLATNEQFF	TGTGCCAGCAGCCCGGGCCTAGCGACTAATGAGCAGTTCTTC
TRBJ2-5	TRBV10-3	-	TRBD2	CAISSLAGGLEETQYF	TGTGCCATCAGTTCCTTAGCGGGAGGGCTAGAAGAGACCCAGTACTTC
TRBJ1-6	TRBV2	few	TRBD1	CASSSTGENSPLHF	TGTGCCAGCAGCTCGACAGGGGAGAATTCACCCCTCCACTTT
TRBJ1-1	TRBV30	-	TRBD1	CAWSVRTGWNTEAFF	TGTGCCTGGAGTGTTCGGACAGGGTGGAACACTGAAGCTTTCTTT
TRBJ2-6	TRBV7-6	-	-	CASSLALGSGANVLTF	TGTGCCAGCAGCTTAGCGCTTGGATCTGGGGCCAACGTCCTGACTTTC